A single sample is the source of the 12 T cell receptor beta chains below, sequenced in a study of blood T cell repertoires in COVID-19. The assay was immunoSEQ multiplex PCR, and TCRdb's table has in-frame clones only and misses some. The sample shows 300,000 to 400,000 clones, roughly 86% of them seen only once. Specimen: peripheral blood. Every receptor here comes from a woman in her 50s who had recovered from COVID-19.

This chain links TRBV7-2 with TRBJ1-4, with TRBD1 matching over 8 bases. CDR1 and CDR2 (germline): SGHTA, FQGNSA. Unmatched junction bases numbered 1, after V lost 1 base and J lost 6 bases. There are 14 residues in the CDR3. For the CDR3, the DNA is TGTGCCAGCAGCTTAGTGACAGGGGATGAAAAACTGTTTTTT. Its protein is CASSLVTGDEKLFF.

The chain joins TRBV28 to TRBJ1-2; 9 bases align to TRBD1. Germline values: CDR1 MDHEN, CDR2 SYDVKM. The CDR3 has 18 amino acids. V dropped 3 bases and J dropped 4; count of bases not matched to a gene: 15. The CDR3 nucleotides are TGTGCCAGCAGTTTCCTTGACAGGGGGAAGGAGGGGTCCTATGGCTACACCTTC. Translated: CASSFLDRGKEGSYGYTF.

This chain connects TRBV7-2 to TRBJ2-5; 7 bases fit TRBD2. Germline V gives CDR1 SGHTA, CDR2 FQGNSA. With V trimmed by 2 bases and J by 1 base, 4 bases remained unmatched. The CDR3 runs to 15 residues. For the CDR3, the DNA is TGTGCCAGCAGCTTAACCAGCGGGGCCCAAGAGACCCAGTACTTC. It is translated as CASSLTSGAQETQYF. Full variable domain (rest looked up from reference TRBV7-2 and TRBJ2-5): GAGVSQSPSNKVTEKGKDVELRCDPISGHTALYWYRQSLGQGLEFLIYFQGNSAPDKSGLPSDRFSAERTGGSVSTLTIQRTQQEDSAVYLCASSLTSGAQETQYFGPGTRLLVL.

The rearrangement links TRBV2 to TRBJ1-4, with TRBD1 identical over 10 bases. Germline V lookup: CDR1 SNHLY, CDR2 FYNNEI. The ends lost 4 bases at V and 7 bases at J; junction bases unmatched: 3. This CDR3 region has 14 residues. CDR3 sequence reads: CASSVGTGAEKLFF. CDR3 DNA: TGTGCCAGCAGTGTGGGGACAGGGGCTGAAAAACTGTTTTTT.

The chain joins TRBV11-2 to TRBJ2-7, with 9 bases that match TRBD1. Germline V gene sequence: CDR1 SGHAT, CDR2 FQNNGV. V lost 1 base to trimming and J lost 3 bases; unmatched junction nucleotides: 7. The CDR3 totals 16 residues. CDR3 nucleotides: TGTGCCAGCAGCTTAGCAGGGACAGGGACAGGCTACGAGCAGTACTTC. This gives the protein CASSLAGTGTGYEQYF.

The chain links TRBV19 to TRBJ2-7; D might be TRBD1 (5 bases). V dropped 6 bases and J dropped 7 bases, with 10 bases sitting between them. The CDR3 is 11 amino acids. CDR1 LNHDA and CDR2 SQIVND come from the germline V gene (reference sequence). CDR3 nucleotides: TGTGCCAGTAGCCAGGGTTGGGAGCAGTACTTC. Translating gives CASSQGWEQYF.

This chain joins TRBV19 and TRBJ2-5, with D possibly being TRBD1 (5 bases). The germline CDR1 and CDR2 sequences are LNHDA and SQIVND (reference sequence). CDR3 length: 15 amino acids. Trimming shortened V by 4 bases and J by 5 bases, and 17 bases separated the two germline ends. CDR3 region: CASSTRTSLGETQYF. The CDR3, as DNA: TGTGCCAGTAGTACACGGACATCCCTGGGGGAGACCCAGTACTTC.

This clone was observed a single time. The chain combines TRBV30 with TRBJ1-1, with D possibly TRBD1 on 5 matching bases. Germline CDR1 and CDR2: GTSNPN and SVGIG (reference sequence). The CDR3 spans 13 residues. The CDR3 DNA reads TGTGGGTCGGGGGGAGGGGCGGCGACTGAAGCTTTCTTT. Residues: CGSGGGAATEAFF. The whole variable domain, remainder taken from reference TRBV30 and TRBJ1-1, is SQTIHQWPATLVQPVGSPLSLECTVEGTSNPNLYWYRQAAGRGLQLLFYSVGIGQISSEVPQNLSASRPQDRQFILSSKKLLLSDSGFYLCGSGGGAATEAFFGQGTRLTVV.

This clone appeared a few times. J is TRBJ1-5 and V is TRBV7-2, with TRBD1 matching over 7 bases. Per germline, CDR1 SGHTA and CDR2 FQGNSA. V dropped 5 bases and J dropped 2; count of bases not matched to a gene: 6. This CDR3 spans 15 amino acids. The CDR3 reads CASSPRQGGNQPQHF. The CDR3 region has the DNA TGTGCCAGCAGCCCGCGACAGGGCGGCAATCAGCCCCAGCATTTT.

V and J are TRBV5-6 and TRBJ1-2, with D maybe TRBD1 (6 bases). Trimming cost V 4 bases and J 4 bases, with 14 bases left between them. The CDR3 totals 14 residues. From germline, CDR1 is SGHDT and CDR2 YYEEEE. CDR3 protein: CASSDRTAFYGYTF. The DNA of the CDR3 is TGTGCCAGCAGCGACCGGACAGCCTTCTATGGCTACACCTTC.

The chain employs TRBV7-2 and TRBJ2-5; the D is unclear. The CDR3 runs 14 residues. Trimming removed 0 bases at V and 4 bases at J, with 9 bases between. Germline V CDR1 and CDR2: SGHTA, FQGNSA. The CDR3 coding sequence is TGTGCCAGCAGCTTAGCCTCGGGTCCAGAGACCCAGTACTTC. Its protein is CASSLASGPETQYF.

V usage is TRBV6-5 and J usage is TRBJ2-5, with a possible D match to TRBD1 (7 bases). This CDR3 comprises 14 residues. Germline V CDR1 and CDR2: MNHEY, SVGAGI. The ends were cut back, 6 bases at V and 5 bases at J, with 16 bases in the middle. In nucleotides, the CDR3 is TGTGCCAGCAGCAAAACAGGGGCGGGGGAGACCCAGTACTTC. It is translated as CASSKTGAGETQYF.